This TCR beta chain was captured in a study of vaccination effects on CD4 cells after COVID-19. Study at large: Subjects were given two BNT162b2 or mRNA-1273 vaccine doses.

Trimming shortened V by 6 bases and J by 3 bases, and 9 bases separated the two germline ends. The CDR3 is 13 amino acids. Per germline, CDR1 MDHEN and CDR2 SYDVKM. The table came from immunoSEQ multiplex PCR; TCRdb's copy has only in-frame clones and leaves some out. The table shows tens of thousands of clones, with 55% to 75% occurring only once. With approximately ten days of culture completed, CD4+ T cells were isolated. Prior SARS-CoV-2 infection was absent in the vaccine recipients, as shown by negative nucleocapsid antibodies. Study results and caveats: Marked contraction was observed in infection-induced and vaccine-induced clones late after vaccination.

Note on this clone: The target antigen is unknown.

Sequences were derived from CD4+ T cells from PBMCs cultured without peptide, sampled before COVID-19 vaccination. This sequence joins TRBV28 and TRBJ1-3; the D gene is possibly TRBD1 (6 bases). The TCR originated in a human donor who received a COVID-19 vaccine. The CDR3 loop is CASSRGYGNTIYF. CDR3 in DNA: TGTGCCAGCAGCAGGGGTTATGGAAACACCATATATTTT.